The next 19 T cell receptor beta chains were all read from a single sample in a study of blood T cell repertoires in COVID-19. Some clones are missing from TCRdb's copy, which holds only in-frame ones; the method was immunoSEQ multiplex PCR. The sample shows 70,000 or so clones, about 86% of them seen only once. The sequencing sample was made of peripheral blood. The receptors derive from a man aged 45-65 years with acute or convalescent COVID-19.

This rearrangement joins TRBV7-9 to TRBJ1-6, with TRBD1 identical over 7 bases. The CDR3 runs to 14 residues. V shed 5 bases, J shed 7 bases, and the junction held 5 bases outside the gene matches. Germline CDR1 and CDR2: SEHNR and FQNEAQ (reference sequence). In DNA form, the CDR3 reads TGTGCCAGCAGCGCCGGGACAGCAAATTCACCCCTCCACTTT. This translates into CASSAGTANSPLHF.

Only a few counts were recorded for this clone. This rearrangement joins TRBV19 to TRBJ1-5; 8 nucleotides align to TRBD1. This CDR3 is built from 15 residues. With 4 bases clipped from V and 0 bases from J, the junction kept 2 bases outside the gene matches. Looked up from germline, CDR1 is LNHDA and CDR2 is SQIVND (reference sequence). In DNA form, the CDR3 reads TGTGCCAGTAGTACCGGGACAGGTAGCAATCAGCCCCAGCATTTT. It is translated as CASSTGTGSNQPQHF. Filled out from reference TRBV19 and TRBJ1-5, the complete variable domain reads DGGITQSPKYLFRKEGQNVTLSCEQNLNHDAMYWYRQDPGQGLRLIYYSQIVNDFQKGDIAEGYSVSREKKESFPLTVTSAQKNPTAFYLCASSTGTGSNQPQHFGDGTRLSIL.

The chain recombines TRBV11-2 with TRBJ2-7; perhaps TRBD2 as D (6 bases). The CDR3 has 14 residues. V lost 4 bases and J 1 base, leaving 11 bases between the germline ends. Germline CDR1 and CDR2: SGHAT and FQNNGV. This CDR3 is CASSSGTPSYEQYF. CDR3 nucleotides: TGTGCCAGCAGCTCCGGGACTCCTTCCTACGAGCAGTACTTC. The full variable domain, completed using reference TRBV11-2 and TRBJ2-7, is EAGVAQSPRYKIIEKRQSVAFWCNPISGHATLYWYQQILGQGPKLLIQFQNNGVVDDSQLPKDRFSAERLKGVDSTLKIQPAKLEDSAVYLCASSSGTPSYEQYFGPGTRLTVT.

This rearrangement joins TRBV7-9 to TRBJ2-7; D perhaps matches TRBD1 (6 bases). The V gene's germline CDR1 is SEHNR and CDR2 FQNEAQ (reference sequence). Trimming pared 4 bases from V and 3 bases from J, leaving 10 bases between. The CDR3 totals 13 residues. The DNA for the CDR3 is TGTGCCAGCAGCTATGGGACATACTACGAGCAGTACTTC. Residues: CASSYGTYYEQYF.

CDR3 coding DNA: TGTGCCAGCGGATACGGACAGGGGGCGTACACCGCCGGGGAGCTGTTTTTT. Amino acids: CASGYGQGAYTAGELFF. The chain couples TRBV27 to TRBJ2-2, with TRBD1 identical over 11 bases. Germline CDR1 MNHEY, CDR2 SMNVEV (reference sequence). The V segment lost 8 bases and the J segment 6 bases; nucleotides outside the gene matches: 14. CDR3 length: 17 residues.

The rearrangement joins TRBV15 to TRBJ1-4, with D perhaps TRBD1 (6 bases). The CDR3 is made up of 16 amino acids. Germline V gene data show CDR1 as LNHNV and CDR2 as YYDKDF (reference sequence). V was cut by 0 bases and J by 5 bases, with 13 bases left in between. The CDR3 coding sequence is TGTGCCACCAGCAGAGATAGGGGAGGGGGGAATGAAAAACTGTTTTTT. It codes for CATSRDRGGGNEKLFF.

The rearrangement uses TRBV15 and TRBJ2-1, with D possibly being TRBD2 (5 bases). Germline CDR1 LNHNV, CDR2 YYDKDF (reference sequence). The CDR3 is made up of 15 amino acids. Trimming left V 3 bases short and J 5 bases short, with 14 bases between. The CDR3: CATSSRRERDNEQFF. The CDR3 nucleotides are TGTGCCACCAGCAGTAGAAGGGAGAGGGACAATGAGCAGTTCTTC.

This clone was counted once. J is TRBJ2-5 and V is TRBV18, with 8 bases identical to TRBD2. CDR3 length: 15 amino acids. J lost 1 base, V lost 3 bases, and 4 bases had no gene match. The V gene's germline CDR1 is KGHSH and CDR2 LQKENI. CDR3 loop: CASSPSAGGQETQYF. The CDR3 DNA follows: TGTGCCAGCTCACCCTCCGCGGGGGGCCAAGAGACCCAGTACTTC. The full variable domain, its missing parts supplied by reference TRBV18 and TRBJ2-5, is NAGVMQNPRHLVRRRGQEARLRCSPMKGHSHVYWYRQLPEEGLKFMVYLQKENIIDESGMPKERFSAEFPKEGPSILRIQQVVRGDSAAYFCASSPSAGGQETQYFGPGTRLLVL.

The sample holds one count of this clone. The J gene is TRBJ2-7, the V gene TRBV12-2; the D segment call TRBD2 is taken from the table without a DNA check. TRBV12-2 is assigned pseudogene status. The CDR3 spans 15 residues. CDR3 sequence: CASRFSVGSSYEQYF. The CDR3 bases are TGTGCAAGTCGCTTTTCCGTTGGGAGCTCCTACGAGCAGTACTTC.

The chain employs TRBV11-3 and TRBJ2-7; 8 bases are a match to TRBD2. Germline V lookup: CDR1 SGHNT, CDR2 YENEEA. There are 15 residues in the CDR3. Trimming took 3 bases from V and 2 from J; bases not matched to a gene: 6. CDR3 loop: CASSFEAGAPYEQYF. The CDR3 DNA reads TGTGCCAGCAGCTTCGAAGCGGGAGCCCCCTACGAGCAGTACTTC.

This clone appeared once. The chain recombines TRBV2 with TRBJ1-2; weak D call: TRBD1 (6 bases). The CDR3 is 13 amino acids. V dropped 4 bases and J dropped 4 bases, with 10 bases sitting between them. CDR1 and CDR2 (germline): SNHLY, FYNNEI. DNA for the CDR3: TGTGCCAGCAGTGTGCAGGGGAGCTATGGCTACACCTTC. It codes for CASSVQGSYGYTF.

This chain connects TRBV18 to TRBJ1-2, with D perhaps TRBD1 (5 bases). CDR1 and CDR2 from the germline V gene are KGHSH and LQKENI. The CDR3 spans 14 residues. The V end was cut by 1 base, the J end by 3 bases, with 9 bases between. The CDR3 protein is CASSPQGSDYGYTF. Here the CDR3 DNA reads TGTGCCAGCTCACCACAGGGGTCGGACTATGGCTACACCTTC.

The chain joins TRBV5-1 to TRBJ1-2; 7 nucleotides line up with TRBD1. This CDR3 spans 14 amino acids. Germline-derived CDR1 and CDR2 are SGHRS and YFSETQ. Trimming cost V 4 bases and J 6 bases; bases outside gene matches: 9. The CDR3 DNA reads TGCGCCAGCAGCCTTGGGGGACAGAAGGATGGCTACACCTTC. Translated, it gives CASSLGGQKDGYTF.

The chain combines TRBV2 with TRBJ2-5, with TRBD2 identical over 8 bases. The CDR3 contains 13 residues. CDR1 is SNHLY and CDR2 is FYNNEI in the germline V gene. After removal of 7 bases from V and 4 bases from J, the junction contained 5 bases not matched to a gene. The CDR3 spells CASTGRAGETQYF. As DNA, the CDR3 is TGTGCCAGCACCGGGAGGGCAGGAGAGACCCAGTACTTC.

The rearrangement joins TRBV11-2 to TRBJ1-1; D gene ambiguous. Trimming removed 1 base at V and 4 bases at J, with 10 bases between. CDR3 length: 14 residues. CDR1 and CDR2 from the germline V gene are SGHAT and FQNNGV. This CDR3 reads CASSLGRVFTEAFF. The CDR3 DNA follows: TGTGCCAGCAGCTTAGGTCGGGTATTCACTGAAGCTTTCTTT.

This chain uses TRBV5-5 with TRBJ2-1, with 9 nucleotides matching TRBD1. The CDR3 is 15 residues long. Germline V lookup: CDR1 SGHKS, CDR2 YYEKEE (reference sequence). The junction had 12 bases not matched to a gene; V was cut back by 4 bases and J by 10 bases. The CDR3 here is CASSGRDRVTGEQFF. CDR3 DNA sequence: TGTGCCAGCAGCGGGCGGGACAGGGTTACGGGGGAGCAGTTCTTC.

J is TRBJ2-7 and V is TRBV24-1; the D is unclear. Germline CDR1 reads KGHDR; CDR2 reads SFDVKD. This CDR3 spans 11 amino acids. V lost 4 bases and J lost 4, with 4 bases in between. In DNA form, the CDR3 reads TGTGCCACCAGTGACGGGTACGAGCAGTACTTC. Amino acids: CATSDGYEQYF.

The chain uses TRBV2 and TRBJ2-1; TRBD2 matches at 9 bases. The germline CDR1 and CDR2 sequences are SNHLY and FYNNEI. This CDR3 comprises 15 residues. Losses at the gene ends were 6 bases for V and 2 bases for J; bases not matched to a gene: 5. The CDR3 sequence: CASRTTSGPYNEQFF. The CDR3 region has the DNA TGTGCCAGCAGAACCACTAGCGGGCCCTACAATGAGCAGTTCTTC.

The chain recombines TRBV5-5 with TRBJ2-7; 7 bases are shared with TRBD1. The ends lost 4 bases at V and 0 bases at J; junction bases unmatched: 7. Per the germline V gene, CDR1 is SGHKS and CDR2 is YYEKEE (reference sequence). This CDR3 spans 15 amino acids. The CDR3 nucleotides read TGTGCCAGCAGCATAGACAGGGAAAGCTCCTACGAGCAGTACTTC. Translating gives CASSIDRESSYEQYF.